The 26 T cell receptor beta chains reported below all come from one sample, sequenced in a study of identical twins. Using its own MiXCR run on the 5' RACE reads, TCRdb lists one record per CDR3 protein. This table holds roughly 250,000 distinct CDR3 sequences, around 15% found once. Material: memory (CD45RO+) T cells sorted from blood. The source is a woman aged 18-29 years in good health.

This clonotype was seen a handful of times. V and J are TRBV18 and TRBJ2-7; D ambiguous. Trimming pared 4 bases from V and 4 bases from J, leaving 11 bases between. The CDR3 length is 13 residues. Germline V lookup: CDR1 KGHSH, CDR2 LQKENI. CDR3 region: CASSRNDGYEQYF. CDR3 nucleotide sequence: TGTGCCAGCTCACGAAACGACGGATACGAGCAGTACTTC. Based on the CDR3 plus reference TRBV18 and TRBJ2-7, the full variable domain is NAGVMQNPRHLVRRRGQEARLRCSPMKGHSHVYWYRQLPEEGLKFMVYLQKENIIDESGMPKERFSAEFPKEGPSILRIQQVVRGDSAAYFCASSRNDGYEQYFGPGTRLTVT.

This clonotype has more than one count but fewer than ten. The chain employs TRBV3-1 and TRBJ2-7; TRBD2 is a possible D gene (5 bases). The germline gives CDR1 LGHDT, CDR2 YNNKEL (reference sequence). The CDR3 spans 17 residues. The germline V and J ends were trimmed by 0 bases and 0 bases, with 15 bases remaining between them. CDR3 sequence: CASSQDVSPGYSYEQYF. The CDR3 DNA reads TGTGCCAGCAGCCAAGATGTTTCTCCGGGGTACTCCTACGAGCAGTACTTC.

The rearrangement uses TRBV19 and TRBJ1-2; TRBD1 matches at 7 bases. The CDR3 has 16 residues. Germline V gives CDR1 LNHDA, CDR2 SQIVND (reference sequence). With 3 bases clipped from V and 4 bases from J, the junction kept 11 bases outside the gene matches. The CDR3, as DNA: TGTGCCAGTAGTATTCGGAGGGGGCAAGGGAGCTATGGCTACACCTTC. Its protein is CASSIRRGQGSYGYTF.

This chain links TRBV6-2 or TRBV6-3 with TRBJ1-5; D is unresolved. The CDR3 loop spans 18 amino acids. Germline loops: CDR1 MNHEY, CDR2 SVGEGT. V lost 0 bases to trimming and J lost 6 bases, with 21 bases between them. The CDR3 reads CASSYSDLPGFGRQPQHF. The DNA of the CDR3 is TGTGCCAGCAGTTACTCTGACCTCCCGGGGTTCGGGCGTCAGCCCCAGCATTTT.

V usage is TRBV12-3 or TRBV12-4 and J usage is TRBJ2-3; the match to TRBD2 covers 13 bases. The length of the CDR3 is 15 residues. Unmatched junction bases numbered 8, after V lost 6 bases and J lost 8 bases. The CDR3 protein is CASRRTSGRESTQYF. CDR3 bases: TGTGCCAGCAGACGAACTAGCGGGAGGGAGAGTACGCAGTATTTT.

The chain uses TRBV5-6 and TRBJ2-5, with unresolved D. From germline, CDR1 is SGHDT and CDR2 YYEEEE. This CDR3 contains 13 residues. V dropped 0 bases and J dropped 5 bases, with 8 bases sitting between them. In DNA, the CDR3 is TGTGCCAGCAGCTTGGGGCTAGTGGAGACCCAGTACTTC. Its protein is CASSLGLVETQYF.

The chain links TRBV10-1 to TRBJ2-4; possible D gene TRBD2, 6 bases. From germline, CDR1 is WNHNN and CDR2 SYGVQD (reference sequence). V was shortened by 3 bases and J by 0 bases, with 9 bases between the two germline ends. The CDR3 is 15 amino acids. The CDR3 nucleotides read TGCGCCAGCAGTGATCCGGGACTAGCCAAAAACATTCAGTACTTC. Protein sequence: CASSDPGLAKNIQYF.

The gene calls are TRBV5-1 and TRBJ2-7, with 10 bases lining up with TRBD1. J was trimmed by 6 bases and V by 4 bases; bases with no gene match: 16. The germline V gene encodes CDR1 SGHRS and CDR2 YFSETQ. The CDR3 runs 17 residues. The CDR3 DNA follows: TGCGCCAGCAGCCCGCTAGGACCGGGACAGGGGCTATCCGAGCAGTACTTC. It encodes CASSPLGPGQGLSEQYF.

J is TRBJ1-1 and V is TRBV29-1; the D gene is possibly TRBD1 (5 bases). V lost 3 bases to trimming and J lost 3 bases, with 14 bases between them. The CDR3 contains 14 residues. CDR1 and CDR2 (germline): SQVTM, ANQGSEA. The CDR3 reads CSVDQWRGDTEAFF. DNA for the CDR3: TGCAGCGTTGACCAGTGGCGAGGGGACACTGAAGCTTTCTTT.

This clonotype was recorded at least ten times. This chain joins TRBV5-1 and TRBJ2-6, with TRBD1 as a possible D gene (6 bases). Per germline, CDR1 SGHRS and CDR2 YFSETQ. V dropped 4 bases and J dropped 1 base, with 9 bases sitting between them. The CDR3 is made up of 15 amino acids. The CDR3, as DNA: TGCGCCAGCAGCCCAACAGGGTCTGGGGCCAACGTCCTGACTTTC. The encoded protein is CASSPTGSGANVLTF.

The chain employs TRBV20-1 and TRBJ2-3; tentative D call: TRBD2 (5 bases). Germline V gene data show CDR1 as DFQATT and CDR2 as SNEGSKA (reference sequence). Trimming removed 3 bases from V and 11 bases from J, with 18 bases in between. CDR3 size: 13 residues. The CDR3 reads CSASNRVLEGQYF. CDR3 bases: TGCAGTGCTAGTAATCGGGTCCTCGAGGGGCAGTATTTT.

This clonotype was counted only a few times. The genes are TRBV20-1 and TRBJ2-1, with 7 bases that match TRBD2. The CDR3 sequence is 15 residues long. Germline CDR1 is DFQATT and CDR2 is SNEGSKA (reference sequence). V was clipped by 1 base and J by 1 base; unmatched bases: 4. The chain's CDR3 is CSARGVRESYNEQFF. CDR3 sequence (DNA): TGCAGTGCTAGAGGGGTGCGGGAGTCCTACAATGAGCAGTTCTTC.

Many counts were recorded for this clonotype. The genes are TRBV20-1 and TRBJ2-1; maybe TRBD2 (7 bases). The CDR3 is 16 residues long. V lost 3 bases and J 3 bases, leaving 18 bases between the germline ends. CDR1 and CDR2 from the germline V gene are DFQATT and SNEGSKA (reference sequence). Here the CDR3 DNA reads TGCAGTGCTAGCCCCCAGGGAGGGGGGCTCTACAATGAGCAGTTCTTC. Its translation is CSASPQGGGLYNEQFF.

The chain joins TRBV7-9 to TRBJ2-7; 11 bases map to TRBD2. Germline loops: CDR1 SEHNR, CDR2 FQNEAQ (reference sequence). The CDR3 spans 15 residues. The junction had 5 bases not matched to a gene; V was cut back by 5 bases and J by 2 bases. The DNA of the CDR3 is TGTGCCAGCAGCGGCAGACTAGCGGGGCCCTACGAGCAGTACTTC. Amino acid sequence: CASSGRLAGPYEQYF.

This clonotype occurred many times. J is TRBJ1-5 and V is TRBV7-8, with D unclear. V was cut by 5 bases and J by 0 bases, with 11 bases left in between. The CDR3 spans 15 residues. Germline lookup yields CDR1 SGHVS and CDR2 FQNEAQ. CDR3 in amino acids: CASSLSGNSNQPQHF. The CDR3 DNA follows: TGTGCCAGCAGCCTAAGTGGGAATAGCAATCAGCCCCAGCATTTT. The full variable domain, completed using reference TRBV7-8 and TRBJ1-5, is GAGVSQSPRYKVAKRGQDVALRCDPISGHVSLFWYQQALGQGPEFLTYFQNEAQLDKSGLPSDRFFAERPEGSVSTLKIQRTQQEDSAVYLCASSLSGNSNQPQHFGDGTRLSIL.

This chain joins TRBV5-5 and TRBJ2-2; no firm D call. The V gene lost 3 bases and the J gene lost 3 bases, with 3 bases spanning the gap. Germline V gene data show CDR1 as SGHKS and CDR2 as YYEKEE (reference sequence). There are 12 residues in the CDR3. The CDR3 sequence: CASSSHTGELFF. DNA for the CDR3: TGTGCCAGCAGCTCACACACCGGGGAGCTGTTTTTT.

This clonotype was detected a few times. CDR3 coding DNA: TGCGCCAGCAGTGACCATTGGATCACAGATACGCAGTATTTT. This sequence encodes CASSDHWITDTQYF. This chain joins TRBV10-1 and TRBJ2-3; D unclear. The V gene lost 3 bases and the J gene lost 2 bases, with 9 bases spanning the gap. This CDR3 is built from 14 residues. Germline CDR1 WNHNN, CDR2 SYGVQD (reference sequence).

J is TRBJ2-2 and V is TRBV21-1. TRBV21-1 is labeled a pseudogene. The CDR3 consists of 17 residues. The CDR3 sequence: CASSESGSSLAVGELFF. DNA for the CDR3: TGTGCCAGCAGCGAAAGTGGAAGTAGCTTAGCTGTCGGGGAGCTGTTTTTT.

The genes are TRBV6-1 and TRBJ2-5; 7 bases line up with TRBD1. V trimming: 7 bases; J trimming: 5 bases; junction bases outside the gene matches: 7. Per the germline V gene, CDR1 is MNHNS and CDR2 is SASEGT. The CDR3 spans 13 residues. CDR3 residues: CASTVGGRETQYF. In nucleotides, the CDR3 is TGTGCCAGCACTGTAGGGGGCCGTGAGACCCAGTACTTC.

CDR3 nucleotides: TGCGCCAGCAGCCTCGACCATCTCGGCGAGCAGTACTTC. It codes for CASSLDHLGEQYF. The chain combines TRBV5-1 with TRBJ2-7; D remains ambiguous. Trimming removed 4 bases from V and 6 bases from J, with 14 bases in between. Germline CDR1 and CDR2: SGHRS and YFSETQ. This CDR3 contains 13 residues. Drawing the rest from reference TRBV5-1 and TRBJ2-7, the complete variable domain is KAGVTQTPRYLIKTRGQQVTLSCSPISGHRSVSWYQQTPGQGLQFLFEYFSETQRNKGNFPGRFSGRQFSNSRSEMNVSTLELGDSALYLCASSLDHLGEQYFGPGTRLTVT.

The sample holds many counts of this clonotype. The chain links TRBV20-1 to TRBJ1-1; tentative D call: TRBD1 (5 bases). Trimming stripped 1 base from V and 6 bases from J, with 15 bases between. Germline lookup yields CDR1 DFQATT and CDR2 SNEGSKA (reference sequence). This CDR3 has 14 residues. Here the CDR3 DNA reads TGCAGTGCTAGAGTGGGCAGTGGGGGGGCTGAAGCTTTCTTT. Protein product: CSARVGSGGAEAFF.

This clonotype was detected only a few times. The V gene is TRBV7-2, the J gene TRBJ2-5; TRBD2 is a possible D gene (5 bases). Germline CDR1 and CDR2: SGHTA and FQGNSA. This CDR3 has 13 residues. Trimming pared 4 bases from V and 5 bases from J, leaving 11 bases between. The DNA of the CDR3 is TGTGCCAGCAGCTCCACTAGGGAGGAGACCCAGTACTTC. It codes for CASSSTREETQYF.

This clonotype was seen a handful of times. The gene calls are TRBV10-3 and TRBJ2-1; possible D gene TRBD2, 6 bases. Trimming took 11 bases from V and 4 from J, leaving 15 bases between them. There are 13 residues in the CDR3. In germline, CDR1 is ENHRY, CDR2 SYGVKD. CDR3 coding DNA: TGTGCCCTGAAATCGGGGGAGTACAATGAGCAGTTCTTC. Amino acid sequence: CALKSGEYNEQFF.

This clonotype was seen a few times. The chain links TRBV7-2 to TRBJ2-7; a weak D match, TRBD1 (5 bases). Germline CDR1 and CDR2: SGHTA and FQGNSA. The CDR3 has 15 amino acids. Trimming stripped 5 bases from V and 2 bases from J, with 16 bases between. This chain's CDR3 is CASSLRAGIPYEQYF. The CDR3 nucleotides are TGTGCCAGCAGCCTCAGGGCAGGGATCCCCTACGAGCAGTACTTC.

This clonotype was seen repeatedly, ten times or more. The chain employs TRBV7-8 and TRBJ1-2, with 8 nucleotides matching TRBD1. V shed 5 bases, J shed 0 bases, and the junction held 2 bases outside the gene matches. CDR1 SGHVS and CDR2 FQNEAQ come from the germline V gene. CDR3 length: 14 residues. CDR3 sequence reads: CASSRTGSNYGYTF. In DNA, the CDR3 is TGTGCCAGCAGCAGGACAGGGTCTAACTATGGCTACACCTTC.

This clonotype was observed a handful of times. The CDR3 spells CASRDPNSPLHF. Written as DNA, the CDR3 is TGTGCCAGCAGGGACCCAAATTCACCCCTCCACTTT. This chain connects TRBV6-2 or TRBV6-3 to TRBJ1-6; no definite D call. The V end lost 6 bases, the J end lost 7 bases, and 7 bases lay between the germline ends. The CDR3 contains 12 residues. CDR1 MNHEY and CDR2 SVGEGT come from the germline V gene.